A single sample gave rise to the 25 T cell receptor beta chains below, sequenced in a study of control samples from healthy donors and cancer patients. Libraries were prepared by immunoSEQ multiplex PCR; TCRdb keeps only in-frame clonotypes and omits some of them. This table holds about 190,000 clones, roughly nine tenths found once. Sequenced input: blood. The receptors were gathered from a man aged 25-45 years in good health.

This rearrangement joins TRBV30 to TRBJ1-3; D not certain. Germline V gene data show CDR1 as GTSNPN and CDR2 as SVGIG (reference sequence). This CDR3 is built from 14 residues. Between the trimmed V and J ends, which lost 5 bases and 4 bases, there was a span of 15 bases. CDR3 residues: CAWLGSGTGNTIYF. CDR3 in DNA: TGTGCCTGGCTGGGGTCCGGCACAGGAAACACCATATATTTT.

The chain uses TRBV5-1 and TRBJ2-2, with a tentative D call TRBD1 (5 bases). Germline CDR1 SGHRS, CDR2 YFSETQ. V lost 2 bases, J lost 6 bases, and 14 bases lay in between. The CDR3 extends over 15 amino acids. The DNA of the CDR3 is TGCGCCAGCAGCTTTACGACAGTCGTGGCCGGGGAGCTGTTTTTT. It codes for CASSFTTVVAGELFF.

V and J are TRBV5-1 and TRBJ1-1, with 7 bases matching TRBD1. CDR1 and CDR2 (germline): SGHRS, YFSETQ. Trimming removed 4 bases from V and 0 bases from J; junction bases left unmatched: 3. The CDR3 is made up of 14 amino acids. The CDR3 is CASSKTGVNTEAFF. The CDR3, as DNA: TGCGCCAGCAGCAAAACAGGGGTGAACACTGAAGCTTTCTTT.

Comments on this clone: Other nucleotide sequences in the sample specify the same CDR3. The rearrangement links TRBV7-3 to TRBJ1-1; D gene unclear. CDR1 and CDR2 from the germline V gene are SGHTA and FQGTGA. Trimming removed 2 bases from V and 1 base from J, with 5 bases in between. The CDR3 has 13 amino acids. The CDR3 DNA reads TGTGCCAGCAGCTTAGGGGAGAACACTGAAGCTTTCTTT. Translated: CASSLGENTEAFF.

The chain joins TRBV6-6 to TRBJ1-2; tentatively, D is TRBD1 (6 bases). Trimming removed 5 bases from V and 0 bases from J, with 25 bases in between. Germline V gene data show CDR1 as MNHNY and CDR2 as SVGAGI (reference sequence). The CDR3 spans 19 residues. The DNA of the CDR3 is TGTGCCAGCAGTCCTGCCGGGGTGGGCAGGGGTCTACCTAACTATGGCTACACCTTC. Residues: CASSPAGVGRGLPNYGYTF.

The V call is TRBV7-8, the J call TRBJ2-1, with TRBD2 matching 8 bases. The germline V gene encodes CDR1 SGHVS and CDR2 FQNEAQ. The V segment lost 6 bases and the J segment 3 bases; nucleotides outside the gene matches: 7. This CDR3 contains 15 residues. The CDR3 spells CASRFFGTSYNEQFF. CDR3 nucleotide sequence: TGTGCCAGCAGATTCTTTGGGACTAGCTACAATGAGCAGTTCTTC. Supplemented by reference TRBV7-8 and TRBJ2-1, the full variable domain reads GAGVSQSPRYKVAKRGQDVALRCDPISGHVSLFWYQQALGQGPEFLTYFQNEAQLDKSGLPSDRFFAERPEGSVSTLKIQRTQQEDSAVYLCASRFFGTSYNEQFFGPGTRLTVL.

The V call is TRBV6-1, the J call TRBJ2-1; 12 nucleotides line up with TRBD2. The junction had 8 bases not matched to a gene; V was cut back by 4 bases and J by 7 bases. The V gene's germline CDR1 is MNHNS and CDR2 SASEGT. The CDR3 is 16 residues long. CDR3: CASSAYLAGGPNEQFF. CDR3 nucleotides: TGTGCCAGCAGTGCATATCTAGCGGGGGGGCCTAATGAGCAGTTCTTC.

The rearrangement links TRBV6-5 to TRBJ1-2; TRBD1 is a possible D gene (5 bases). Trimming pared 2 bases from V and 3 bases from J, leaving 7 bases between. The CDR3 has 13 amino acids. Germline CDR1 reads MNHEY; CDR2 reads SVGAGI. The CDR3 loop reads CASSYLGDYGYTF. CDR3 sequence (DNA): TGTGCCAGCAGTTACCTGGGGGACTATGGCTACACCTTC.

The CDR3 bases are TGTGCCAGTGGAGAGGGTGAGCAGTACTTC. Its protein product is CASGEGEQYF. The chain couples TRBV6-5 to TRBJ2-7; possible D gene TRBD2, 5 bases. Germline V gene sequence: CDR1 MNHEY, CDR2 SVGAGI. V was clipped by 9 bases and J by 7 bases, with 10 bases between them. CDR3 length equals 10 residues.

The rearrangement uses TRBV4-1 and TRBJ1-1; possible D gene TRBD1, 5 bases. CDR1 and CDR2 (germline): MGHRA, YSYEKL. The CDR3 has 15 residues. The V end was cut by 0 bases, the J end by 1 base, with 9 bases between. DNA of the CDR3: TGCGCCAGCAGCCAAGAGCCGGGGCGGAACACTGAAGCTTTCTTT. It specifies CASSQEPGRNTEAFF.

This clone has a single count. The chain links TRBV12-5 to TRBJ2-1, with TRBD2 identical over 11 bases. The CDR3 is 14 residues long. Germline V gives CDR1 LGHNT, CDR2 FRNRAP. The trim removed 4 bases at V and 13 bases at J, leaving 9 bases unmatched. The CDR3 nucleotides read TGTGCTAGTGGTTCGGTCGGGACTAGCGGAACCCAGTTCTTC. As protein: CASGSVGTSGTQFF.

Remarks on this clone: In the same sample, other DNA sequences code for this CDR3. The chain has TRBV6-5 and TRBJ1-1; D is unclear. The CDR3 extends over 12 amino acids. Germline V gives CDR1 MNHEY, CDR2 SVGAGI. V lost 5 bases and J 1 base, leaving 5 bases between the germline ends. The CDR3: CASSPQNTEAFF. The CDR3 DNA sequence: TGTGCCAGCAGTCCTCAGAACACTGAAGCTTTCTTT.

This chain uses TRBV4-1 with TRBJ2-3, with D possibly matching TRBD2 (5 bases). V lost 4 bases to trimming and J lost 0 bases, with 14 bases between them. Germline V CDR1 and CDR2: MGHRA, YSYEKL. There are 16 residues in the CDR3. CDR3 nucleotides: TGCGCCAGCAGCCCACGGAGCGGTACTAGCACAGATACGCAGTATTTT. Amino acid sequence: CASSPRSGTSTDTQYF.

V usage is TRBV19 and J usage is TRBJ1-1, with 10 bases aligning to TRBD1. The length of the CDR3 is 14 residues. Germline loops: CDR1 LNHDA, CDR2 SQIVND (reference sequence). V trimming: 4 bases; J trimming: 5 bases; junction bases outside the gene matches: 4. The CDR3 sequence: CASSRGQGRTEAFF. The CDR3, as DNA: TGTGCCAGTAGTAGGGGACAGGGGAGAACTGAAGCTTTCTTT.

The chain carries TRBV18 and TRBJ2-7, with D possibly matching TRBD1 (5 bases). V shed 6 bases and J shed 4 bases, with 19 bases lying between them. The CDR3 consists of 15 residues. Germline V gene sequence: CDR1 KGHSH, CDR2 LQKENI. The CDR3 here is CASSVQSLGAYEQYF. The CDR3 bases are TGTGCCAGCTCCGTCCAGAGTTTAGGGGCTTACGAGCAGTACTTC.

V is TRBV12-5 and J is TRBJ2-7; 7 positions agree with TRBD1. Trimming took 4 bases from V and 5 from J; bases not matched to a gene: 5. From germline, CDR1 is LGHNT and CDR2 FRNRAP. There are 13 residues in the CDR3. CDR3 sequence: CASGSWDSHEQYF. CDR3 nucleotides: TGTGCTAGTGGTTCCTGGGACAGCCACGAGCAGTACTTC.

This clone occurred once. The chain couples TRBV20-1 to TRBJ1-2, with D unclear. Germline assignment: CDR1 DFQATT and CDR2 SNEGSKA (reference sequence). The CDR3 extends over 11 amino acids. Trimming shortened V by 4 bases and J by 4 bases, and 7 bases separated the two germline ends. CDR3 in amino acids: CSAIGVYGYTF. In DNA, the CDR3 is TGCAGTGCTATAGGAGTCTATGGCTACACCTTC.

This chain connects TRBV7-9 to TRBJ1-3, with D tentatively TRBD1 (5 bases). This CDR3 has 17 amino acids. V was cut by 5 bases and J by 5 bases, with 22 bases left in between. CDR1 and CDR2 from the germline V gene are SEHNR and FQNEAQ (reference sequence). The CDR3 nucleotides read TGTGCCAGCAGCCCGACATTAAGGCAGGGATCGAGAAACACCATATATTTT. Its protein product is CASSPTLRQGSRNTIYF.

The chain couples TRBV14 to TRBJ1-1; no clear D gene. Trimming shortened V by 0 bases and J by 1 base, and 3 bases separated the two germline ends. The CDR3 sequence is 13 residues long. Germline V lookup: CDR1 SGHDN, CDR2 FVKESK. For the CDR3, the DNA is TGTGCCAGCAGCCAAGACCAGAACACTGAAGCTTTCTTT. Its translation is CASSQDQNTEAFF.

V gene TRBV7-9 combines with J gene TRBJ1-1; weak D call: TRBD1 (5 bases). Germline V gene sequence: CDR1 SEHNR, CDR2 FQNEAQ (reference sequence). V gave up 2 bases and J gave up 1 base, with 11 bases separating them. The CDR3 is 15 amino acids. CDR3 sequence (DNA): TGTGCCAGCAGCTTACTTTCGCAGGGGAACACTGAAGCTTTCTTT. It specifies CASSLLSQGNTEAFF.

The rearrangement links TRBV4-1 to TRBJ2-5; the match to TRBD2 covers 10 bases. Germline CDR1 and CDR2: MGHRA and YSYEKL. This CDR3 has 16 amino acids. Trimming removed 0 bases from V and 5 bases from J; junction bases left unmatched: 6. In DNA, the CDR3 is TGCGCCAGCAGCCAAGATTGGGGGACTAGCGTGGAGACCCAGTACTTC. This codes for CASSQDWGTSVETQYF.

This chain connects TRBV30 to TRBJ2-1, with 10 nucleotides matching TRBD1. This CDR3 contains 15 residues. Unmatched junction bases numbered 1, after V lost 2 bases and J lost 0 bases. Germline V gene lookup returns CDR1 GTSNPN and CDR2 SVGIG (reference sequence). The CDR3 bases are TGTGCCTGGAGTCGGGACAGGGGCTCCTACAATGAGCAGTTCTTC. Amino acid sequence: CAWSRDRGSYNEQFF.

V usage is TRBV3-1 (or the pseudogene TRBV3-2) and J usage is TRBJ1-2; 8 nucleotides agree with TRBD1. The germline CDR1 and CDR2 sequences are LGHDT and YNNKEL (reference sequence). This CDR3 spans 16 amino acids. V dropped 4 bases and J dropped 1; count of bases not matched to a gene: 8. The CDR3 protein is CASSPRDRPINYGYTF. The DNA for the CDR3 is TGTGCCAGCAGCCCTCGGGACAGGCCCATTAACTATGGCTACACCTTC.

The V and J genes are TRBV7-8 and TRBJ2-1; 14 bases fit TRBD2. J lost 5 bases, V lost 6 bases, and 18 bases had no gene match. The CDR3 is 20 residues long. Germline CDR1 reads SGHVS; CDR2 reads FQNEAQ. In DNA, the CDR3 is TGTGCCAGCAGTCGAGCCCGGACTAGCGGGGGGAAGTATAATAACAATGAGCAGTTCTTC. Protein product: CASSRARTSGGKYNNNEQFF.

The V and J genes are TRBV6-1 and TRBJ2-4; tentatively, D is TRBD2 (6 bases). This CDR3 has 18 amino acids. The germline V gene has CDR1 MNHNS and CDR2 SASEGT. V gave up 2 bases and J gave up 0 bases, with 17 bases separating them. Written as DNA, the CDR3 is TGTGCCAGCAGTGAATCCACCCCGGGAGTTTTAGCCAAAAACATTCAGTACTTC. Its translation is CASSESTPGVLAKNIQYF.